The next 11 T cell receptor beta chains were all read from a single sample in a study of early T cells in non-severe SARS-CoV-2 infection. TCRdb reprocessed the 5' RACE reads via MiXCR and lists one record per CDR3 protein. The sample has 60,000 to 65,000 distinct CDR3 sequences; about an eighth are singletons. Input material: whole blood. These receptors all stem from an adult who was a healthcare worker with PCR-confirmed SARS-CoV-2 infection or an uninfected control (not recorded which).

Concerning this clonotype: This CDR3 is missing its conserved last phenylalanine or tryptophan, likely due to a read error. This chain connects TRBV2 to TRBJ2-7; D might be TRBD2 (5 bases). The CDR3 runs 15 residues. The germline V gene encodes CDR1 SNHLY and CDR2 FYNNEI. The germline V and J ends were trimmed by 4 bases and 1 base, with 14 bases remaining between them. Here the CDR3 DNA reads TGTGCCAGCAGTGGACCGCGGGTTGAATCCTACGAGCAGTACCTC. Translated: CASSGPRVESYEQYL.

This clonotype was counted at least ten times. This chain uses TRBV7-6 with TRBJ2-1, with 11 bases aligning to TRBD2. The CDR3 spans 16 residues. V lost 1 base to trimming and J lost 6 bases; unmatched junction nucleotides: 5. Looked up from germline, CDR1 is SGHVS and CDR2 is FNYEAQ. The CDR3 bases are TGTGCCAGCAGCTTAGAGGCTAGCGGGAGGATCAATGAGCAGTTCTTC. This translates into CASSLEASGRINEQFF.

The genes are TRBV9 and TRBJ1-3; D gene ambiguous. V gave up 2 bases and J gave up 0 bases, with 9 bases separating them. The CDR3 is 15 residues long. Germline values: CDR1 SGDLS, CDR2 YYNGEE. The CDR3 is CASSVSSSSGNTIYF. For the CDR3, the DNA is TGTGCCAGCAGCGTCTCAAGTAGCTCTGGAAACACCATATATTTT.

This clonotype was counted ten times or more. This chain connects TRBV4-3 to TRBJ1-5; D gene ambiguous. V dropped 0 bases and J dropped 6 bases, with 21 bases sitting between them. This CDR3 contains 18 residues. CDR1 and CDR2 (germline): LGHNA, YSLEER. CDR3 nucleotide sequence: TGCGCCAGCAGCCAAGACCTGATAAACGAGGGAGCAACTCAGCCCCAGCATTTT. Translating it yields CASSQDLINEGATQPQHF.

This clonotype was counted a few times. The chain joins TRBV28 to TRBJ1-2; D remains unclear. Trimming pared 3 bases from V and 5 bases from J, leaving 7 bases between. Germline CDR1 reads MDHEN; CDR2 reads SYDVKM. This CDR3 has 12 residues. The CDR3 sequence: CASSFEQYGYTF. The CDR3 coding sequence is TGTGCCAGCAGTTTTGAGCAATATGGCTACACCTTC.

CDR3 loop: CASTKGQNTEAFF. In nucleotides, the CDR3 is TGTGCCAGCACTAAGGGGCAGAACACTGAAGCTTTCTTT. This chain joins TRBV28 and TRBJ1-1; possible D gene TRBD1, 5 bases. V was cut by 7 bases and J by 1 base, with 10 bases left in between. The CDR3 spans 13 residues. CDR1 and CDR2 (germline): MDHEN, SYDVKM.

This clonotype was found a few times. J is TRBJ2-1 and V is TRBV20-1; 9 nucleotides line up with TRBD2. Per the germline V gene, CDR1 is DFQATT and CDR2 is SNEGSKA (reference sequence). The length of the CDR3 is 16 residues. The junction had 15 bases not matched to a gene; V was cut back by 4 bases and J by 8 bases. The CDR3 here is CSAIPLRAGGLYEQFF. The DNA of the CDR3 is TGCAGTGCTATCCCTCTGCGAGCGGGAGGTTTGTATGAGCAGTTCTTC.

This clonotype was observed at least ten times. The rearrangement joins TRBV6-5 to TRBJ2-1; D might be TRBD1 or TRBD2, each matching 5 bases. Looked up from germline, CDR1 is MNHEY and CDR2 is SVGAGI. The CDR3 consists of 15 residues. Trimming took 6 bases from V and 6 from J, leaving 18 bases between them. The CDR3 DNA reads TGTGCCAGCAGAAGCCGAGCTGGGGGTGGCAATGAGCAGTTCTTC. Its protein is CASRSRAGGGNEQFF.

This chain uses TRBV29-1 with TRBJ2-2; no reliable D call. CDR3 length: 14 residues. The V end lost 2 bases, the J end lost 5 bases, and 12 bases lay between the germline ends. CDR1 SQVTM and CDR2 ANQGSEA come from the germline V gene. For the CDR3, the DNA is TGCAGCGTTGAAAAGGGTTTCGGGACCGGGGAGCTGTTTTTT. Amino acid sequence: CSVEKGFGTGELFF.

This clonotype was detected only once. This chain links TRBV2 with TRBJ2-5; no clear D. This CDR3 has 11 amino acids. V lost 5 bases and J lost 5, with 6 bases in between. The V gene's germline CDR1 is SNHLY and CDR2 FYNNEI. The CDR3 DNA reads as TGTGCCAGCAGTCCAGATGAGACCCAGTACTTC. It translates to CASSPDETQYF.

The chain employs TRBV29-1 and TRBJ1-1; D remains ambiguous. The CDR3 contains 10 residues. Deletions cut 5 bases from V and 5 bases from J, with 6 bases between. CDR1 and CDR2 from the germline V gene are SQVTM and ANQGSEA. DNA for the CDR3: TGCAGCGTTATTGTGACTGAAGCTTTCTTT. The encoded protein is CSVIVTEAFF.